This T cell receptor (beta chain) stems from a study of CD8+ T cells in alopecia areata. It was cDNA, reverse transcribed from extracted RNA, that served as the sequencing template. The repertoire was sequenced with immunoSEQ multiplex PCR; TCRdb's copy has only in-frame clones and lacks some. The sample has some 170,000 clones; roughly 50% are singletons. As for treatment: oral pan-JAK inhibitor, 5-10 mg twice daily. Germline V gives CDR1 MGHRA, CDR2 YSYEKL. V gave up 1 base and J gave up 5 bases; unmatched junction bases: 7. This CDR3 has 16 residues. This chain connects TRBV4-1 to TRBJ2-1, with 8 bases that match TRBD2. The sequencing used CD8+ T cells sorted from blood, collected at week 24, from a patient treated with tofacitinib. This receptor was taken from a human donor with alopecia areata. The CDR3: CASSQVRGGAHNEQFF. The CDR3 region has the DNA TGCGCCAGCAGCCAAGTCCGGGGGGGCGCCCACAATGAGCAGTTCTTC.